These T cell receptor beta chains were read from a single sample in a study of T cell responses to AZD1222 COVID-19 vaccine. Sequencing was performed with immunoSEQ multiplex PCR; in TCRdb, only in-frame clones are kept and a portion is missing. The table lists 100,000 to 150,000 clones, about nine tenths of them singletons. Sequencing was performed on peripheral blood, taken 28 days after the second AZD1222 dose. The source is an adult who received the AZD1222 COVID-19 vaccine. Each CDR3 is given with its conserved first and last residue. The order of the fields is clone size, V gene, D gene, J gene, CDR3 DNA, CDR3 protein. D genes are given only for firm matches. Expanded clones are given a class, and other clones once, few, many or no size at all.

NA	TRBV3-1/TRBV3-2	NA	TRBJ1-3	TGTGCCAGCAGCCAGTCCACTGGAAACACCATATATTTT	CASSQSTGNTIYF
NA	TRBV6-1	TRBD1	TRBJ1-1	TGTGCCAGCAGTGAATGGACAGGCCGGACTGAAGCTTTCTTT	CASSEWTGRTEAFF
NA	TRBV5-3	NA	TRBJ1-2	TGTGCCAGAAGCCAACGCCCACACGACGTATATGGCTACACCTTC	CARSQRPHDVYGYTF
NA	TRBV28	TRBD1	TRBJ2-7	TGTGCCAGCAGTTTATGGGGACAGGACGAGCAGTACTTC	CASSLWGQDEQYF
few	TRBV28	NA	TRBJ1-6	TGTGCCAGCAGTTTAGGCAGGGGTGTTTATTCACCCCTCCACTTT	CASSLGRGVYSPLHF
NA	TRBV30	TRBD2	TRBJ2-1	TGTGCCTCTTCCGCAACATCGGGAGGGATTTACAATGAGCAGTTCTTC	CASSATSGGIYNEQFF
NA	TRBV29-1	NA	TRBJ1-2	TGCAGCGTTGTTTCGCCCGTCCTTGGGTATGGCTACACCTTC	CSVVSPVLGYGYTF
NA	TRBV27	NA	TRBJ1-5	TGTGCCAGCCCCGCGGCACGATGTCAGCCCCAGCATTTT	CASPAARCQPQHF
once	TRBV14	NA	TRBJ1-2	TGTGCCAGCAGCCAAGATTGGGGGTATGGCTACACCTTC	CASSQDWGYGYTF
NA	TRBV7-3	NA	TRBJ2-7	TGTGCCAGCAGCTTACACGGGGAAATATACGAGCAGTACTTC	CASSLHGEIYEQYF
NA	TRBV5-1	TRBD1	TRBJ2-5	TGCGCCAGCAGCTTGGAAAGGGGGACAGATAGAGAGACCCAGTACTTC	CASSLERGTDRETQYF
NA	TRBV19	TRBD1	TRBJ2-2	TGTGCCAGTAGTAGGACAGGGGGTGCCGGGGAGCTGTTTTTT	CASSRTGGAGELFF
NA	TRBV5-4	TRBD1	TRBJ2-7	TGTGCCAGCAGCTTGGCGGGACAGAACTACGAGCAGTACTTC	CASSLAGQNYEQYF
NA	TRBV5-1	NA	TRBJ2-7	TGCGCCAGCAGCTTGGATATGGCCTACGAGCAGTACTTC	CASSLDMAYEQYF
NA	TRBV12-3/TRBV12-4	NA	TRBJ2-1	TGTGCCAGCAGTCCGACAGCAAATGAGCAGTTCTTC	CASSPTANEQFF
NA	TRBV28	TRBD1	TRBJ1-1	TGTGCCAGCAGTCCAAATAGAGGGACAGGGTGGGCGAACACTGAAGCTTTCTTT	CASSPNRGTGWANTEAFF
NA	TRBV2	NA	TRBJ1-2	TGTGCCAGCAGTAAGGACCGAGCGGAGGGCTATGGCTACACCTTC	CASSKDRAEGYGYTF
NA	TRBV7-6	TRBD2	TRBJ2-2	TGTGCCAGCAGCTTAGGAGCGGGAGGGCCGGGTACCGGGGAGCTGTTTTTT	CASSLGAGGPGTGELFF
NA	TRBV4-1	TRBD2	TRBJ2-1	TGCGCCAGCAGTCAGGGACTAGCGGGATTTGGTGAGCAGTTCTTC	CASSQGLAGFGEQFF
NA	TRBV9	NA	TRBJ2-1	TGTGCCAGCAGCGTCGGGCAGGGCTCTGGCAATGAGCAGTTCTTC	CASSVGQGSGNEQFF
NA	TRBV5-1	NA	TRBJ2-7	TGCGCCAGCAGCTTGGAGACTACCCACGAGCAGTACTTC	CASSLETTHEQYF
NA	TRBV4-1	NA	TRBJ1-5	TGCGCCAGCAGCCAAGGGGTGATGGGCAATCAGCCCCAGCATTTT	CASSQGVMGNQPQHF
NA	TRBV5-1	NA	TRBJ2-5	TGCGCCAGCAGCATAGCCAAAGAGACCCAGTACTTC	CASSIAKETQYF
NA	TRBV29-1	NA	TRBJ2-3	TGCAGCGTTGAAGATCTGGTCACCACAGATACGCAGTATTTT	CSVEDLVTTDTQYF
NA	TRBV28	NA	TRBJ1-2	TGTGCCAGCAGTTTAACGGCACTTAACTATGGCTACACCTTC	CASSLTALNYGYTF
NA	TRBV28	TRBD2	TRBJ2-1	TGTGCCAGCCAGAAGACTAGCAGTGAGCAGTTCTTC	CASQKTSSEQFF
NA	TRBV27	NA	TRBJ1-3	TGTGCCAGCAGCTGGGACGGGAACTCTGGAAACACCATATATTTT	CASSWDGNSGNTIYF
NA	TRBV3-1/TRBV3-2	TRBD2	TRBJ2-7	TGTGCCAGCAGCCACCGACTAGCAATTAACGTCGAGCAGTACTTC	CASSHRLAINVEQYF
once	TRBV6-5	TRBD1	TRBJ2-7	TGTGCCAGCATGCCGGGACAGGGGTACTACGAGCAGTACTTC	CASMPGQGYYEQYF
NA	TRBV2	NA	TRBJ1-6	TGTGCCAGCATTCAGATTAATTCACCCCTCCACTTT	CASIQINSPLHF
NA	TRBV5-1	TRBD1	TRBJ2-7	TGCGCCAGCAGCCCCGACAGGGGCGCCTACGAGCAGTACTTC	CASSPDRGAYEQYF
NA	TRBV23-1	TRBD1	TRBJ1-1	TGCGCCAGCAGTCACGAACCTCTCCTGACAGGGGTGAACACTGAAGCTTTCTTT	CASSHEPLLTGVNTEAFF
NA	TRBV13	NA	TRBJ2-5	TGTGCCAGCAGCGGGCTACGTTCAGAGACCCAGTACTTC	CASSGLRSETQYF
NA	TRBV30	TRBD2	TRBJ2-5	TGTGCCTGGAGTGACGGGAGGATGAGAGAGACCCAGTACTTC	CAWSDGRMRETQYF
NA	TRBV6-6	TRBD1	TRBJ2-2	TGTGCCAGCAGCCCGCCGGGACAGAGGAACACCGGGGAGCTGTTTTTT	CASSPPGQRNTGELFF
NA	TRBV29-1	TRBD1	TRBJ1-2	TGCAGCGCAGGGGGTGCCTATGGCTACACCTTC	CSAGGAYGYTF
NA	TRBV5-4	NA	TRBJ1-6	TGTGCCAGCCTACCGGACAGAAGACATAATTCACCCCTCCACTTT	CASLPDRRHNSPLHF
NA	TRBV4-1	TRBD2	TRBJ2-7	TGCGCCAGCAGCCCAGTAGCGGGCGCGGCCTACGAGCAGTACTTC	CASSPVAGAAYEQYF
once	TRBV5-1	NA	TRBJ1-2	TGCGCCAGCAGCTTGGACGGGGCTAACTATGGCTACACCTTC	CASSLDGANYGYTF
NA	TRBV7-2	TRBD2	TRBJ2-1	TGTGCCAGCAGCACACCGACTAGCGGGAGGTGGCATGAGCAGTTCTTC	CASSTPTSGRWHEQFF
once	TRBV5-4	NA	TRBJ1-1	TGTGCCAGCAGCTTGGGGACCCTGAACACTGAAGCTTTCTTT	CASSLGTLNTEAFF
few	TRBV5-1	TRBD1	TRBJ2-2	TGCGCCAGCAGCTTGAGGGGTTCGGGACAGGGGGCCGGGGAGCTGTTTTTT	CASSLRGSGQGAGELFF
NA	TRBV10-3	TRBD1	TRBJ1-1	TGTGCCATCAGGGGGACAGGGGGCGGCACTGAAGCTTTCTTT	CAIRGTGGGTEAFF
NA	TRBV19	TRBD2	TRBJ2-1	TGTGCCAGTGCCGGGCTCCCCGGGGCGGGAGGGCCCTCCAATGAGCAGTTCTTC	CASAGLPGAGGPSNEQFF
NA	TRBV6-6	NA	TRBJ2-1	TGTGCCAGCAGTTGGGCTGGGGAGGACGGGAACAATGAGCAGTTCTTC	CASSWAGEDGNNEQFF
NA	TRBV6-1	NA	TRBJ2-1	TGTGCCAGCAGTGAACCCTCGAGCCGGCAGTTCTTC	CASSEPSSRQFF